Listed below are T cell receptor beta chains from one sample, sequenced in a study of CD8+CD57+ T cells in acquired aplastic anemia. TCRdb called the reads again in MiXCR, with one record for every CDR3 protein. Among a few hundred thousand distinct CDR3 sequences listed, less than 60% were seen once. Material: sorted CD4+, CD8+, or CD8+CD57+ T cells (not recorded which) from PBMCs. The origin of the receptors is a human donor with aplastic anemia. The conserved cysteine and the conserved F or W are not part of the CDR3 here. Each record gives: V gene, CDR3 protein.

>TRBV9
ASRDRVAGEPF
>TRBV5-4
ASRSNRGRGTEAF
>TRBV6-1
ASSEYGSSGANVLT
>TRBV10-3
AISTTGGSSYEQY
>TRBV10-3
AISAGPDQPQH
>TRBV15
ATSRGRGRYGYT
>TRBV10-3
AISLGEKGSNQPQH
>TRBV7-9
ASSPGLAGYYEQY
>TRBV7-2
ASSLSGSGEGTGELF
>TRBV20-1
SVARGGTDTQY
>TRBV5-1
ASSTSGGPPGELF
>TRBV7-8
ASSSLAGGAYNEQF
>TRBV7-2
AGSSNTGELY
>TRBV29-1
SAVRGGTEAF
>TRBV7-2
ASSLAAGWYERY
>TRBV12-3/TRBV12-4
ASSLGGWRYTIY
>TRBV10-3
ASRRDRDILGYT
>TRBV20-1
SARDPLASSYEQY
>TRBV24-1
ATSDPRNNVEQY
>TRBV4-1
ASSQDLGSGNTIY
>TRBV10-3
AIRRDPNTEAF
>TRBV4-2
ASSQGGSPTEAF
>TRBV20-1
SASWRGPGTEAF
>TRBV15
ATSRDPAAADTQY
>TRBV19
ASSTRGLAGGRYNEQF
>TRBV7-8
ASSLTVSGYEQY
>TRBV12-3/TRBV12-4
ASSAGTGVNTIY
>TRBV25-1
ASSDGTPRSSYNSPLH
>TRBV6-5
ASLARGNSPLH
>TRBV7-2
ASSPFGRGIDSPLH
>TRBV9
ASSVGGGASYNEQF
>TRBV7-8
ASSSPSRETFEQY
>TRBV20-1
SAGNPGQGGLY
>TRBV7-9
ASSPSRDSLNEQY
>TRBV7-6
ASSSLYGRGTGELF
>TRBV6-6
ASRIEEAQY
>TRBV7-2
ASSQGSGAQY
>TRBV10-3
ASSSMYSGNTIY
>TRBV6-1
ASRARGANEQF
>TRBV7-6
ASSGLSTGGNEKLF
>TRBV5-1
ASSQYGTGDSLYEQY
>TRBV7-3
ASSHGTTSSYEQY
>TRBV7-9
ASREGGLDFYTQY
>TRBV7-2
ASKGTADKQY
>TRBV19
ASTKGARNYGYT
>TRBV14
ASSNPGHLKYTIY
>TRBV15
ATSKYPDSQETQY
>TRBV6-5
ASSQRWDRDPYEQY
>TRBV2
ASRGDRVKGYT
>TRBV5-1
ASSLGDWGGNEKLF
>TRBV2
ASSVAGEDEQF
>TRBV19
ASSTHLAGARNEQF
>TRBV10-2
ASSDPDYSGNTIY
>TRBV19
ATSRGSGGTDTQF
>TRBV20-1
SARGDGSSYEQY
>TRBV28
ASSLETMEAAMETEAF
>TRBV7-9
ASSLRLYNEQF
>TRBV3-1
ASSQDPQGAIYGYT
>TRBV9
ASSEGLPNTGELF
>TRBV5-1
ASSLGTGYGYT